These 14 T cell receptor beta chains were sequenced from one sample in a study of T cell responses to AZD1222 COVID-19 vaccine. The table came from immunoSEQ multiplex PCR; TCRdb's copy has only in-frame clones and leaves some out. Here the sample spans 100,000 to 150,000 clones, 86% being singletons. The sequences come from peripheral blood, collected on day 0 of AZD1222 vaccination. The receptors originated from an adult in good health.

The chain carries TRBV9 and TRBJ1-1; D gene unclear. This CDR3 spans 13 amino acids. V was pared by 0 bases and J by 11 bases, with 14 bases between. From germline, CDR1 is SGDLS and CDR2 YYNGEE. Written as DNA, the CDR3 is TGTGCCAGCAGCGTAGGCGGAGGGAGGGAGGCTTTCTTT. Translating it yields CASSVGGGREAFF.

The CDR3: CASSPSGTSGELFF. Written as DNA, the CDR3 is TGTGCCAGCAGCCCCTCCGGGACAAGCGGGGAGCTGTTTTTT. The chain is built from TRBV7-3 and TRBJ2-2, with D perhaps TRBD1 (6 bases). This CDR3 spans 14 amino acids. V was trimmed by 5 bases and J by 7 bases, leaving 14 bases between them. Looked up from germline, CDR1 is SGHTA and CDR2 is FQGTGA.

This chain links TRBV29-1 with TRBJ2-3; tentative D call: TRBD1 (6 bases). The CDR3 has 14 amino acids. The germline V and J ends were trimmed by 7 bases and 0 bases, with 14 bases remaining between them. The germline gives CDR1 SQVTM, CDR2 ANQGSEA. The CDR3 nucleotides are TGCAGCGCTGCAGGGGCCCCTAGCACAGATACGCAGTATTTT. Translated, it gives CSAAGAPSTDTQYF.

The chain is built from TRBV12-3 or TRBV12-4 and TRBJ1-1, with 7 bases that match TRBD1. This CDR3 is built from 11 residues. V was pared by 6 bases and J by 11 bases, with 6 bases of the junction left unmatched. The CDR3 here is CASRTGTDAFF. The CDR3 nucleotides are TGTGCCAGCAGGACCGGGACAGACGCTTTCTTT.

This sequence joins TRBV4-2 and TRBJ2-1, with 15 bases matching TRBD2. In germline, CDR1 is LGHNA, CDR2 YNFKEQ. CDR3 size: 16 residues. Trimming took 4 bases from V and 6 from J; bases not matched to a gene: 4. The CDR3 DNA reads TGTGCCAGCAGCCGGGGGACTAGCGGGGGGAGCAATGAGCAGTTCTTC. Translated, it gives CASSRGTSGGSNEQFF.

The chain joins TRBV19 to TRBJ1-6, with 12 bases aligning to TRBD1. The CDR3 runs 15 residues. The V gene's germline CDR1 is LNHDA and CDR2 SQIVND (reference sequence). Unmatched junction bases numbered 5, after V lost 5 bases and J lost 9 bases. CDR3 sequence reads: CASSLGQGASSPLHF. CDR3 DNA: TGTGCCAGTAGTTTGGGACAGGGGGCCTCTTCACCCCTCCACTTT.

V is TRBV6-1 and J is TRBJ1-2; TRBD1 matches at 8 bases. The V gene end was trimmed by 3 bases and the J gene end by 3 bases; junction bases not matched to a gene: 6. In germline, CDR1 is MNHNS, CDR2 SASEGT. The CDR3 is made up of 15 amino acids. This chain's CDR3 is CASSEDREWDYGYTF. The CDR3 DNA is TGTGCCAGCAGTGAGGACAGGGAATGGGACTATGGCTACACCTTC.

V and J are TRBV10-1 and TRBJ2-1; the D gene could be TRBD1 or TRBD2 (5 bases each). Trimming stripped 4 bases from V and 7 bases from J, with 11 bases between. CDR1 is WNHNN and CDR2 is SYGVQD in the germline V gene (reference sequence). The CDR3 loop spans 13 amino acids. In nucleotides, the CDR3 is TGCGCCAGCAGTGTGGGGCGAGGGAATGAGCAGTTCTTC. It translates to CASSVGRGNEQFF.

The chain joins TRBV5-1 to TRBJ1-2; D might be TRBD1 (5 bases). Trimming left V 4 bases short and J 0 bases short, with 13 bases between. Germline V CDR1 and CDR2: SGHRS, YFSETQ. The CDR3 runs 15 residues. CDR3 region: CASSPRERANYGYTF. In nucleotides, the CDR3 is TGCGCCAGCAGCCCCAGGGAAAGGGCTAACTATGGCTACACCTTC.

The chain combines TRBV12-3 or TRBV12-4 with TRBJ2-1; 8 bases are shared with TRBD1. J gave up 6 bases and V 10 bases, and 2 bases lay outside the gene matches. The CDR3 is 11 amino acids. In DNA, the CDR3 is TGTGCCACAGGGGGCCCCAATGAGCAGTTCTTC. The encoded protein is CATGGPNEQFF.

The chain carries TRBV9 and TRBJ1-1; 10 nucleotides align to TRBD1. CDR1 is SGDLS and CDR2 is YYNGEE in the germline V gene. The CDR3 consists of 14 residues. J gave up 1 base and V 3 bases, and 0 bases lay outside the gene matches. This CDR3 reads CASSGTGGNTEAFF. The CDR3 DNA reads as TGTGCCAGCAGCGGGACAGGGGGGAACACTGAAGCTTTCTTT. The full variable domain, rest sourced from reference TRBV9 and TRBJ1-1, is DSGVTQTPKHLITATGQRVTLRCSPRSGDLSVYWYQQSLDQGLQFLIQYYNGEERAKGNILERFSAQQFPDLHSELNLSSLELGDSALYFCASSGTGGNTEAFFGQGTRLTVV.

This chain uses TRBV28 with TRBJ1-2; a weak D match, TRBD1 (6 bases). This CDR3 is 12 amino acids long. The germline V gene encodes CDR1 MDHEN and CDR2 SYDVKM. With 6 bases removed from V and 7 bases from J, the gap between germline ends came to 12 bases. The CDR3 sequence is CASRLQGSGYTF. The CDR3 DNA follows: TGTGCCAGCAGGCTACAGGGTAGTGGCTACACCTTC.

V and J are TRBV6-5 and TRBJ1-1; the D gene is possibly TRBD1 (6 bases). Looked up from germline, CDR1 is MNHEY and CDR2 is SVGAGI. Trimming took 10 bases from V and 1 from J, leaving 13 bases between them. This CDR3 spans 13 amino acids. CDR3 sequence reads: CATEPGQNTEAFF. Written as DNA, the CDR3 is TGTGCCACCGAGCCGGGACAGAACACTGAAGCTTTCTTT.

This clone was detected only once. The V and J genes are TRBV6-5 and TRBJ2-3, with D hard to call. The length of the CDR3 is 13 residues. Trimming removed 0 bases from V and 7 bases from J, with 8 bases in between. Germline CDR1 and CDR2: MNHEY and SVGAGI. CDR3 amino acids: CASSYSFSHTQYF. Written as DNA, the CDR3 is TGTGCCAGCAGTTACTCGTTCTCACATACGCAGTATTTT.